This T cell receptor beta chain originates from a study of radiotherapy plus CTLA-4 blockade in lung cancer. Points from the study as a whole: Reported findings show early blood T cell clone dynamics, with interferon-beta, best predicted response. TCR clones from tumors expanded in blood after radiotherapy plus ipilimumab.

About this clone itself: Its antigen is unknown.

Sequencing was performed with immunoSEQ multiplex PCR; in TCRdb, only in-frame clones are kept and a portion is missing. Of approximately 60,000 clones listed, around 77% are singletons. Chemo-refractory metastatic non-small-cell lung cancer patients underwent focal radiation alongside CTLA-4 blockade with ipilimumab. Between the trimmed V and J ends, which lost 3 bases and 0 bases, there was a span of 5 bases. The CDR3 extends over 13 amino acids. The germline V gene has CDR1 LNHDA and CDR2 SQIVND (reference sequence). The J gene is TRBJ2-5, the V gene TRBV19; the D is unclear. This TCR was sampled from a human donor with non-small cell lung cancer who had a complete response to radiotherapy plus ipilimumab. The sample here was peripheral blood, taken from a patient treated with radiotherapy plus ipilimumab. CDR3 sequence: CASSISHQETQYF. The CDR3 coding sequence is TGTGCCAGTAGTATTTCCCACCAAGAGACCCAGTACTTC.